The rows below give T cell receptor beta chains drawn from one sample of a study of T cell repertoires in ileal Crohn's disease. The data were produced by immunoSEQ multiplex PCR, yet TCRdb's version contains in-frame clones alone and is incomplete. The data contain 2,000 to 2,500 clones, less than 80% of them singletons. The sample comprised ileal tissue. The receptor source for this set is an adult with Crohn's disease. Each CDR3 is given with its conserved first and last residue. D genes are given only for firm matches.

D gene,V gene,CDR3 length,CDR3 protein
TRBD1,TRBV6-1,14,CASILTGVSYEQYF
TRBD1,TRBV14,16,CASSQDWQGVRETQYF
.,TRBV11-3,16,CASSPQLGGVRETQYF
TRBD1,TRBV25-1,14,CASSDRTGRNEQYF
TRBD1,TRBV18,14,CASSTGAQRGEQFF
.,TRBV29-1,15,CSVGGTGSSGNTIYF
.,TRBV15,13,CATSKRGFQPQHF
TRBD1,TRBV6-1,14,CASSEHRGLSEAFF
.,TRBV13,12,CASSLGGLVQFF
.,TRBV19,13,CASRPQGAGELFF
.,TRBV5-4,15,CASSPGGGKYNEQFF
.,TRBV6-5,14,CASSGAQGDQPQHF
TRBD1,TRBV11-3,15,CASSLMGQGTYEQYF
TRBD1,TRBV18,14,CASSPRDRGYEQYF
.,TRBV27,14,CASSLSTRAWEQYF
.,TRBV27,16,CASSPRPPAVGDTQYF
.,TRBV5-1,15,CASSLVSSAGEKLFF
TRBD1,TRBV7-6,12,CASSSTGTTIYF
TRBD1,TRBV11-2,14,CASSVQGARGGYTF
.,TRBV7-2,17,CASSYWTANDNAGELFF
.,TRBV7-9,12,CASSPGRPEQYF
.,TRBV11-2,13,CASSPFSGNTIYF
.,TRBV5-1,13,CASRRRVLYGYTF
TRBD2,TRBV5-1,15,CASSASGSLVYEQYF
TRBD2,TRBV5-4,16,CASSLPRGLAANEQFF
TRBD1,TRBV29-1,16,CSPKKTPGQGDTEAFF
TRBD2,TRBV6-1,18,CASSAEGGRATSYNEQFF
TRBD2,TRBV5-1,13,CASSQLADNEQFF
.,TRBV6-5,13,CASRSLGATEAFF
.,TRBV28,11,CASSDRYEQYF
TRBD1,TRBV4-1,16,CASSFGARGQGEKLFF
TRBD2,TRBV12-5,14,CASGMGLAGDTQYF
.,TRBV6-1,12,CASKTGSDTQYF
.,TRBV20-1,11,CSALLGYEQYF
TRBD2,TRBV7-3,15,CASSLGTSPNNEQFF
.,TRBV6-5,13,CASRFTTNYGYTF
.,TRBV25-1,14,CASSGASDYNEQFF
TRBD1,TRBV6-5,14,CASSLQGAGTEAFF
TRBD2,TRBV11-2,15,CASSLERLAGEGQFF
TRBD2,TRBV6-1,14,CASSESGSPDTQYF
.,TRBV6-1,15,CASSERGAKYNEQFF
.,TRBV9,15,CASSPGGGLDTEAFF
.,TRBV14,14,CASSPMGGNQPQHF
TRBD1,TRBV11-3,15,CASSDRDRDPYEQYF
.,TRBV27,15,CASSLSSYAPGELFF
TRBD1,TRBV2,17,CASSDLGDRVQDTEAFF
TRBD1,TRBV7-6,14,CASSPNGGGPEAFF
.,TRBV7-7,13,CASSSSNQETQYF
TRBD1,TRBV6-1,16,CASSEFRGTGYNEQFF
TRBD1,TRBV25-1,15,CASSGRTGWDTEAFF
.,TRBV14,14,CASSQGHTNQPQHF